The text below deals with one T cell receptor beta chain. What it binds is not known. The PCR had 60 Vbeta and 13 Jbeta primers. The data were produced by immunoSEQ multiplex PCR, yet TCRdb's version contains in-frame clones alone and is incomplete. The sample includes some 150,000 clones. The entry originates in a study of cytomegalovirus exposure and HLA in healthy donors. The CDR3 extends over 13 amino acids. Germline V CDR1 and CDR2: MNHEY, SVGAGI. The V gene end was trimmed by 6 bases and the J gene end by 3 bases; junction bases not matched to a gene: 5. Study-wide findings and caveats: In a later analysis, several top co-occurrence clusters appeared linked to parvovirus B19, influenza, CMV and Epstein-Barr virus. The authors later linked a missense DCLRE1C variant to TCR beta V- and J-gene trimming. The authors assumed roughly uniform sequencing depth across donors for presence/absence analyses. In a later analysis, at a false discovery rate of 0.05, roughly 16,000 TCR beta sequences matched HLA alleles.

This clonotype originated in a woman under 30 in good health and CMV-seropositive. The sample was PBMCs. This chain connects TRBV6-5 to TRBJ2-7, with 7 bases aligning to TRBD1. The CDR3 region has the DNA TGTGCCAGCAGAAGGACAGGCTTCTACGAGCAGTACTTC. As protein: CASRRTGFYEQYF.